A single sample gave rise to the 25 T cell receptor beta chains below, sequenced in a study of human T cells and chemical hapten exposure. Time point here: patch test 1, 2 weeks after DPC sensitization. Treatment described: therapeutic diphenylcyclopropenone sensitization with weekly scalp DPC. TCRdb itself ran the RACE reads through MiXCR, one entry per CDR3 protein. The sample shows about 360,000 distinct CDR3 sequences, around 7% of them seen only once. The sample here was whole blood, taken in connection with sensitization to the hapten diphenylcyclopropenone (DPC). Receptors were obtained from a woman aged 18 to 35 with alopecia areata. Some clones in this sample may be carry-over from other donors' samples.

This clonotype came up a few times. The genes are TRBV29-1 and TRBJ2-7, with D tentatively TRBD1 (6 bases). The ends were cut back, 4 bases at V and 5 bases at J, with 12 bases in the middle. The CDR3 is 12 amino acids. CDR1 and CDR2 from the germline V gene are SQVTM and ANQGSEA. The CDR3 sequence is CSVGPGTNEQYF. The DNA of the CDR3 is TGCAGCGTTGGTCCAGGGACAAACGAGCAGTACTTC.

This clonotype was counted a few times. This chain connects TRBV5-1 to TRBJ2-2, with 8 bases lining up with TRBD1. There are 16 residues in the CDR3. V shed 4 bases and J 2 bases; nucleotides not matched to a gene: 7. Germline-derived CDR1 and CDR2 are SGHRS and YFSETQ. The CDR3 region has the DNA TGCGCCAGCAGCATAAGGACAGGGACCAACACCGGGGAGCTGTTTTTT. It translates to CASSIRTGTNTGELFF.

The chain couples TRBV4-1 to TRBJ1-2; a possible D gene is TRBD1 (6 bases). Germline V lookup: CDR1 MGHRA, CDR2 YSYEKL. Trimming cost V 1 base and J 12 bases, with 18 bases left between them. The CDR3 loop spans 14 amino acids. The CDR3 coding sequence is TGCGCCAGCAGCCAAGCCCAAAGCAGGGGCGCGGACACCTTC. Translation: CASSQAQSRGADTF.

At least ten counts were recorded for this clonotype. The chain combines TRBV6-4 with TRBJ2-2; unclear D gene. CDR1 MRHNA and CDR2 SNTAGT come from the germline V gene. Trimming stripped 0 bases from V and 0 bases from J, with 8 bases between. The CDR3 sequence is 16 residues long. The CDR3 here is CASSDSLRSNTGELFF. In DNA form, the CDR3 reads TGTGCCAGCAGTGACTCGCTTAGGTCGAACACCGGGGAGCTGTTTTTT.

This clonotype was seen ten or more times. The chain recombines TRBV12-3 or TRBV12-4 with TRBJ2-2; D is ambiguous. This CDR3 region has 13 residues. With 6 bases removed from V and 2 bases from J, the gap between germline ends came to 7 bases. This CDR3 is CASRVSNTGELFF. CDR3 sequence (DNA): TGTGCCAGCAGGGTATCCAACACCGGGGAGCTGTTTTTT.

This clonotype was seen only a few times. J is TRBJ1-5 and V is TRBV7-6; no definite D call. The germline gives CDR1 SGHVS, CDR2 FNYEAQ. V lost 5 bases to trimming and J lost 4 bases, with 9 bases between them. This CDR3 has 13 amino acids. DNA of the CDR3: TGTGCCAGCAGCCGAAGGGAAAATCAGCCCCAGCATTTT. As protein: CASSRRENQPQHF.

Only a few counts were recorded for this clonotype. The chain joins TRBV14 to TRBJ2-7; D is unresolved. This CDR3 region has 15 residues. Trimming stripped 0 bases from V and 1 base from J, with 10 bases between. Per the germline V gene, CDR1 is SGHDN and CDR2 is FVKESK. The CDR3 nucleotides read TGTGCCAGCAGCCAAGAAAGGGCCTTTTCCTACGAGCAGTACTTC. It yields the protein CASSQERAFSYEQYF.

This clonotype came up a few times. The V and J genes are TRBV5-5 and TRBJ1-3; D is uncertain. The CDR3 contains 14 residues. Germline V CDR1 and CDR2: SGHKS, YYEKEE (reference sequence). V gave up 4 bases and J gave up 0 bases, with 8 bases separating them. The CDR3 DNA sequence: TGTGCCAGCAGCCCGGGAACCTCTGGAAACACCATATATTTT. This codes for CASSPGTSGNTIYF.

This clonotype was detected only a few times. This chain connects TRBV10-3 to TRBJ2-3; D remains unclear. Trimming took 2 bases from V and 2 from J, leaving 14 bases between them. The CDR3 totals 16 residues. CDR1 ENHRY and CDR2 SYGVKD come from the germline V gene. The CDR3 sequence is CAISETSLTITDTQYF. The CDR3 region has the DNA TGTGCCATCAGTGAGACGTCGTTGACGATCACAGATACGCAGTATTTT.

This clonotype was counted between two and nine times. The J gene is TRBJ1-6, the V gene TRBV7-2, with unresolved D. This CDR3 is built from 15 residues. In germline, CDR1 is SGHTA, CDR2 FQGNSA. Trimming removed 2 bases at V and 8 bases at J, with 13 bases between. The CDR3 DNA is TGTGCCAGCAGCTTAAGTCCAGAAGCTTATTCACCCCTCCACTTT. Protein sequence: CASSLSPEAYSPLHF.

This clonotype was seen a few times. The chain links TRBV12-3 or TRBV12-4 to TRBJ2-5; 8 bases align to TRBD1. V trimming: 6 bases; J trimming: 9 bases; junction bases outside the gene matches: 12. The CDR3 is made up of 14 amino acids. DNA for the CDR3: TGTGCCAGCAGCCAGACAGACAGGGGCCGGGCCCAGTACTTC. Protein product: CASSQTDRGRAQYF.

Details on this clonotype: This may be a read error, as it is one base from a much larger clone. The chain has TRBV29-1 and TRBJ1-2; 11 bases match TRBD1. CDR1 and CDR2 (germline): SQVTM, ANQGSEA. The CDR3 length is 15 residues. Here the CDR3 reads CSVEPPDRGLYGFTF. The DNA of the CDR3 is TGCAGCGTTGAACCCCCGGACAGGGGGCTCTATGGCTTCACCTTC.

This clonotype was picked up a small number of times. The gene calls are TRBV4-2 and TRBJ2-7, with D maybe TRBD1 (6 bases). The CDR3 runs to 15 residues. Trimming removed 1 base from V and 3 bases from J, with 13 bases in between. CDR1 LGHNA and CDR2 YNFKEQ come from the germline V gene. CDR3 region: CASSQAHTGNYEQYF. The CDR3 DNA follows: TGTGCCAGCAGCCAAGCGCACACAGGGAACTACGAGCAGTACTTC.

The CDR3: CASSFDLGSLTASSYNEQFF. In DNA, the CDR3 is TGTGCCAGCAGTTTTGACCTTGGGTCACTGACAGCGAGCTCCTACAATGAGCAGTTCTTC. The chain joins TRBV12-3 or TRBV12-4 to TRBJ2-1; perhaps TRBD1 as D (5 bases). Trimming shortened V by 3 bases and J by 0 bases, and 24 bases separated the two germline ends. The CDR3 consists of 20 residues.

This chain uses TRBV5-4 with TRBJ1-4; 7 nucleotides align to TRBD1. V trimming: 0 bases; J trimming: 7 bases; junction bases outside the gene matches: 3. Germline CDR1 SGHNT, CDR2 YYREEE (reference sequence). This CDR3 comprises 14 residues. CDR3 loop: CASSLEGAGEKLFF. The CDR3 DNA follows: TGTGCCAGCAGCTTGGAGGGGGCGGGTGAAAAACTGTTTTTT. The complete variable domain, with remaining parts taken from reference TRBV5-4 and TRBJ1-4, reads ETGVTQSPTHLIKTRGQQVTLRCSSQSGHNTVSWYQQALGQGPQFIFQYYREEENGRGNFPPRFSGLQFPNYSSELNVNALELDDSALYLCASSLEGAGEKLFFGSGTQLSVL.

This clonotype has a handful of counts. The gene calls are TRBV7-8 and TRBJ1-4; no clear D gene. The ends were cut back, 1 base at V and 8 bases at J, with 17 bases in the middle. The CDR3 sequence is 16 residues long. The germline CDR1 and CDR2 sequences are SGHVS and FQNEAQ. The CDR3 DNA reads TGTGCCAGCAGCTTAGATCCATCACCGGAGATCGAAAAACTGTTTTTT. Translation: CASSLDPSPEIEKLFF. The variable domain in full, completed from reference TRBV7-8 and TRBJ1-4, reads GAGVSQSPRYKVAKRGQDVALRCDPISGHVSLFWYQQALGQGPEFLTYFQNEAQLDKSGLPSDRFFAERPEGSVSTLKIQRTQQEDSAVYLCASSLDPSPEIEKLFFGSGTQLSVL.

This clonotype was detected ten times or more. The V call is TRBV28, the J call TRBJ2-3; 9 bases line up with TRBD2. CDR1 and CDR2 (germline): MDHEN, SYDVKM. The CDR3 consists of 18 residues. V trimming: 5 bases; J trimming: 2 bases; junction bases outside the gene matches: 14. The CDR3 DNA reads as TGTGCCAGCAGTCCCTCCCTAGGGCTAGCGGGAACCACAGATACGCAGTATTTT. It encodes CASSPSLGLAGTTDTQYF.

This clonotype was counted ten times or more. This rearrangement joins TRBV20-1 to TRBJ2-3; D not resolved. V lost 6 bases, J lost 2 bases, and 15 bases lay in between. The CDR3 totals 14 residues. The germline V gene encodes CDR1 DFQATT and CDR2 SNEGSKA (reference sequence). The CDR3 DNA follows: TGCAGTGCCTTCGGACGAATAGACACAGATACGCAGTATTTT. Translating gives CSAFGRIDTDTQYF.

A few counts support this clonotype. V and J are TRBV6-2 or TRBV6-3 and TRBJ2-1; no definite D call. Between the trimmed V and J ends, which lost 2 bases and 0 bases, there was a span of 11 bases. Germline CDR1 MNHEY, CDR2 SVGEGT. The CDR3 loop spans 16 amino acids. The CDR3 DNA sequence: TGTGCCAGCAGTTACAGTGGCCTAGACTCCTACAATGAGCAGTTCTTC. Residues: CASSYSGLDSYNEQFF.

A few counts support this clonotype. The J gene is TRBJ2-3, the V gene TRBV10-3, with D perhaps TRBD2 (6 bases). The V end was cut by 4 bases, the J end by 3 bases, with 11 bases between. This CDR3 has 14 residues. Germline V gene sequence: CDR1 ENHRY, CDR2 SYGVKD. The DNA of the CDR3 is TGTGCCATCAGTGCACTAGCAGCTACAGATACGCAGTATTTT. This gives the protein CAISALAATDTQYF.

J is TRBJ2-7 and V is TRBV6-1, with TRBD1 identical over 8 bases. The germline gives CDR1 MNHNS, CDR2 SASEGT. There are 11 residues in the CDR3. Losses at the gene ends were 9 bases for V and 6 bases for J; bases not matched to a gene: 4. The CDR3 reads CASHRGSEQYF. In DNA form, the CDR3 reads TGTGCCAGTCACAGGGGGTCCGAGCAGTACTTC.

This clonotype was counted many times. V usage is TRBV6-1 and J usage is TRBJ1-1, with D hard to call. The CDR3 extends over 15 amino acids. Trimming pared 7 bases from V and 4 bases from J, leaving 19 bases between. The V gene's germline CDR1 is MNHNS and CDR2 SASEGT. The CDR3 here is CASNNVDYSATEAFF. The CDR3 DNA sequence: TGTGCCAGCAATAATGTAGACTATTCGGCCACTGAAGCTTTCTTT.

At least ten counts were recorded for this clonotype. The chain carries TRBV11-2 and TRBJ2-7; D uncertain. In germline, CDR1 is SGHAT, CDR2 FQNNGV. This CDR3 has 15 residues. Trimming shortened V by 0 bases and J by 3 bases, and 12 bases separated the two germline ends. The CDR3 loop is CASSLDPPGFYEQYF. CDR3 sequence (DNA): TGTGCCAGCAGCTTAGATCCCCCGGGCTTCTACGAGCAGTACTTC.

The genes are TRBV7-9 and TRBJ2-1; TRBD2 might be the D (6 bases). Germline V gives CDR1 SEHNR, CDR2 FQNEAQ (reference sequence). V lost 5 bases and J lost 0, with 17 bases in between. The CDR3 totals 17 residues. The DNA of the CDR3 is TGTGCCAGCAGCCCCTGGGAGGCTACCCACTCCTACAATGAGCAGTTCTTC. Its protein is CASSPWEATHSYNEQFF.

This clonotype has more than one count but fewer than ten. The J gene is TRBJ2-7, the V gene TRBV20-1, with D perhaps TRBD1 (5 bases). Trimming took 3 bases from V and 2 from J, leaving 8 bases between them. The CDR3 has 12 residues. Germline values: CDR1 DFQATT, CDR2 SNEGSKA (reference sequence). This chain's CDR3 is CSASPGTYEQYF. In DNA, the CDR3 is TGCAGTGCTAGTCCAGGGACCTACGAGCAGTACTTC.